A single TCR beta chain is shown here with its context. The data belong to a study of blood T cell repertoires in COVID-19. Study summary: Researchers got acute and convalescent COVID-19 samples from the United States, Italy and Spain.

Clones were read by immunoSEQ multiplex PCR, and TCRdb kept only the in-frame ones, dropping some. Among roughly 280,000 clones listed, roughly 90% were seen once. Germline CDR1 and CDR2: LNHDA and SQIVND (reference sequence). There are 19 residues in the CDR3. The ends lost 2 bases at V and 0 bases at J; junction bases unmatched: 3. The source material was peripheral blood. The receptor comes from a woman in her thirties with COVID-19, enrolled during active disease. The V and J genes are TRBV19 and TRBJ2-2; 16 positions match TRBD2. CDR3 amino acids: CASSILGLAGGTNTGELFF. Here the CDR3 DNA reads TGTGCCAGTAGTATATTGGGACTAGCGGGAGGGACGAACACCGGGGAGCTGTTTTTT.